Listed below are T cell receptor beta chains from one sample, sequenced in a study of blood T cell repertoires in COVID-19. The method was immunoSEQ multiplex PCR; TCRdb's version includes in-frame clones alone and lacks a portion of them. This repertoire shows fewer than 200,000 clones, 70% to 85% found once; its top ten account for approximately 12%. The specimen was PBMCs or T cells enriched from blood (not recorded which). These receptors all come from a man between 45 and 60 years old who had recovered from COVID-19. The CDR3 runs from the conserved cysteine through the conserved F or W. Fields, in order: D gene, clone size, J gene, V gene, CDR3 protein, CDR3 DNA. D genes are given only for firm matches. Not every row has a clone size; where given, it reads once, few, many or a size class.

TRBD2	NA	TRBJ2-2	TRBV30	CACPGGARTGELFF	TGTGCCTGCCCCGGGGGGGCGCGGACCGGGGAGCTGTTTTTT
NA	NA	TRBJ1-2	TRBV23-1	CASSRQGSNYGYTF	TGCGCCAGCAGTCGCCAGGGATCAAACTATGGCTACACCTTC
NA	NA	TRBJ1-2	TRBV19	CASSPRQYGYTF	TGTGCCAGTAGTCCCCGACAGTATGGCTACACCTTC
NA	NA	TRBJ2-1	TRBV14	CASSPQDGNNEQFF	TGTGCCAGCAGCCCACAGGACGGAAACAATGAGCAGTTCTTC
TRBD1	few	TRBJ1-2	TRBV11-2	CASSSGQYYGYTF	TGTGCCAGCAGCTCGGGACAGTACTATGGCTACACCTTC
NA	NA	TRBJ1-5	TRBV4-1	CASSQDSGVKNQPQHF	TGCGCCAGCAGCCAAGATTCCGGGGTCAAGAATCAGCCCCAGCATTTT
TRBD1	NA	TRBJ2-7	TRBV11-2	CASSLARQGAYEQYF	TGTGCCAGCAGCTTAGCACGGCAGGGGGCCTACGAGCAGTACTTC
TRBD2	NA	TRBJ2-2	TRBV10-3	CAIRGAGVTGTGELFF	TGTGCCATCAGAGGGGCGGGGGTAACGGGCACCGGGGAGCTGTTTTTT
TRBD1	NA	TRBJ2-7	TRBV9	CASSATDRTYYEQYF	TGTGCCAGCAGCGCGACGGACAGGACGTACTACGAGCAGTACTTC
NA	NA	TRBJ2-6	TRBV5-1	CASSSGSGANVLTF	TGCGCCAGCAGTAGTGGCTCTGGGGCCAACGTCCTGACTTTC
NA	NA	TRBJ2-7	TRBV18	CASTAGQSIGGSYEQYF	TGTGCCAGCACCGCGGGACAGAGTATCGGGGGCTCCTACGAGCAGTACTTC
NA	NA	TRBJ1-5	TRBV24-1	CATSEPDRYQPQHF	TGTGCCACCAGTGAGCCTGACAGGTATCAGCCCCAGCATTTT
NA	NA	TRBJ1-2	TRBV4-2	CASSQVGGKFYGYTF	TGTGCCAGCAGCCAAGTCGGGGGGAAGTTCTATGGCTACACCTTC
NA	NA	TRBJ1-2	TRBV3-1/TRBV3-2	CASSQDLPGVGYGYTF	TGTGCCAGCAGCCAAGATTTGCCAGGGGTGGGCTATGGCTACACCTTC
TRBD2	NA	TRBJ2-3	TRBV7-8	CASSSGGVGSGPITDTQYF	TGTGCCAGCAGCTCTGGCGGAGTTGGTAGCGGGCCCATCACAGATACGCAGTATTTT
NA	few	TRBJ1-2	TRBV7-2	CASSPPGWLPGYTF	TGTGCCAGCAGCCCTCCGGGTTGGCTGCCGGGCTACACCTTC
NA	NA	TRBJ2-2	TRBV10-2	CASSAWLNTGELFF	TGCGCCAGCAGTGCCTGGCTTAACACCGGGGAGCTGTTTTTT
TRBD2	NA	TRBJ2-1	TRBV6-2/TRBV6-3	CASSYSTPSGGLDEQFF	TGTGCCAGCAGTTACTCGACCCCTAGCGGGGGGTTAGATGAGCAGTTCTTC
TRBD1	NA	TRBJ2-1	TRBV19	CASSGRQGWNEQFF	TGTGCCAGTAGTGGTCGACAGGGGTGGAATGAGCAGTTCTTC
NA	NA	TRBJ1-1	TRBV6-1	CASSARGTLRNTEAFF	TGTGCCAGCAGTGCCCGCGGGACTTTAAGGAACACTGAAGCTTTCTTT
NA	NA	TRBJ2-2	TRBV30	CAWSGFHTGELFF	TGTGCCTGGAGCGGGTTTCACACCGGGGAGCTGTTTTTT
NA	NA	TRBJ1-4	TRBV4-1	CASSQGGRGSTNEKLFF	TGCGCCAGCAGCCAAGGGGGCAGGGGTTCAACTAATGAAAAACTGTTTTTT
NA	NA	TRBJ1-2	TRBV6-5	CASSLHGGYTF	TGTGCCAGCAGTCTCCACGGGGGCTACACCTTC
NA	NA	TRBJ1-1	TRBV19	CASSINRNTEAFF	TGTGCCAGTAGTATAAACAGGAACACTGAAGCTTTCTTT
NA	NA	TRBJ1-3	TRBV6-1	CASSASPGRVAGNTIYF	TGTGCCAGCAGTGCGTCGCCCGGCCGAGTAGCCGGAAACACCATATATTTT
NA	NA	TRBJ1-4	TRBV10-3	CAATSDRREKLFF	TGTGCCGCAACTTCGGACAGAAGGGAAAAACTGTTTTTT
NA	NA	TRBJ2-3	TRBV7-2	CASSLGGWRGPPRDTQYF	TGTGCCAGCAGCTTGGGTGGGTGGAGGGGACCCCCGCGAGATACGCAGTATTTT
NA	once	TRBJ1-2	TRBV6-5	CASSGNNYGYTF	TGTGCCAGCAGCGGGAATAACTATGGCTACACCTTC
NA	NA	TRBJ1-6	TRBV3-1/TRBV3-2	CASSSSQGNSPLHF	TGTGCCAGCAGTTCCTCACAGGGAAATTCACCCCTCCACTTT
NA	NA	TRBJ1-1	TRBV30	CAWSPQVRGSTEAFF	TGTGCCTGGAGCCCTCAGGTACGGGGGAGCACTGAAGCTTTCTTT
NA	NA	TRBJ1-1	TRBV18	CASSPPGATEAFF	TGTGCCAGCTCACCACCGGGGGCCACTGAAGCTTTCTTT